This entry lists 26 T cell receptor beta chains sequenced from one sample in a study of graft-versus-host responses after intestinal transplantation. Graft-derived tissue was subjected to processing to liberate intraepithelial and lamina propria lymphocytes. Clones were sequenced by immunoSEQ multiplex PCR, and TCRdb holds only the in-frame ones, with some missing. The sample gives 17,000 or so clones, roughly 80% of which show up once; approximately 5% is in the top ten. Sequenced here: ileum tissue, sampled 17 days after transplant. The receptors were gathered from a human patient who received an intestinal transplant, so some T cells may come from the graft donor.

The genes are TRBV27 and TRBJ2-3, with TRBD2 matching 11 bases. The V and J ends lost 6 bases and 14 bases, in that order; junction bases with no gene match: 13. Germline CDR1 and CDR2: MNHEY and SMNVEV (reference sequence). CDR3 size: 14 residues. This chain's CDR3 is CASSEGTSGPRRYF. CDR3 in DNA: TGTGCCAGCAGCGAAGGGACTAGCGGACCCCGTCGGTATTTT.

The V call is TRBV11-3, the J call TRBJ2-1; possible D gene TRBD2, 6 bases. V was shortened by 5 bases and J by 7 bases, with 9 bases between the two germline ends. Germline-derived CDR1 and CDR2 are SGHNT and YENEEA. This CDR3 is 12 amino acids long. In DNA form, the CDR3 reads TGTGCCAGCAGCATGGGACTGAATGAGCAGTTCTTC. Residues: CASSMGLNEQFF.

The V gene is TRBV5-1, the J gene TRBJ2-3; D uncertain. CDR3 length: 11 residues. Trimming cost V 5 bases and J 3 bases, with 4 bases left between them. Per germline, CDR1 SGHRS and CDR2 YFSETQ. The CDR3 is CASRETDTQYF. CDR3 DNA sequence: TGCGCCAGCAGAGAGACAGATACGCAGTATTTT. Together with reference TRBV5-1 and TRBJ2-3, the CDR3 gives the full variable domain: KAGVTQTPRYLIKTRGQQVTLSCSPISGHRSVSWYQQTPGQGLQFLFEYFSETQRNKGNFPGRFSGRQFSNSRSEMNVSTLELGDSALYLCASRETDTQYFGPGTRLTVL.

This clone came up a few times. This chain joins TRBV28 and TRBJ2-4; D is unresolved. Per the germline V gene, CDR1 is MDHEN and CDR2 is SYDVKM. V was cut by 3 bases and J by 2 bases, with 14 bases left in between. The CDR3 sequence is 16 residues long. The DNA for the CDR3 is TGTGCCAGCAGTTTTCGTGACCCCCCAACCAAAAACATTCAGTACTTC. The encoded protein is CASSFRDPPTKNIQYF.

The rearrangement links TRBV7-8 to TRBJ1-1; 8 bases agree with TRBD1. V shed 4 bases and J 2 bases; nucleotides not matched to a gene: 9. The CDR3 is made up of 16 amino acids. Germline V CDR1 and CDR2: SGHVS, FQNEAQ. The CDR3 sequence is CASSSFPQGANTEAFF. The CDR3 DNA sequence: TGTGCCAGCAGCTCCTTTCCTCAGGGGGCCAACACTGAAGCTTTCTTT.

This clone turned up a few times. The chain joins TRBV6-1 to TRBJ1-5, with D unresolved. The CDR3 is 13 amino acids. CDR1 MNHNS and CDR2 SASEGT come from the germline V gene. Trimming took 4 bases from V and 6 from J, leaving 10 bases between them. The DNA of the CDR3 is TGTGCCAGCAGTGGCGACACCGGTCAGCCCCAGCATTTT. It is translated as CASSGDTGQPQHF.

The CDR3 bases are TGTGCCACCAGTGAACCGGGACAGGGCAGGGAAAAACTGTTTTTT. Translated, it gives CATSEPGQGREKLFF. The rearrangement links TRBV15 to TRBJ1-4; 9 bases line up with TRBD1. The CDR3 has 15 residues. The J segment lost 8 bases and the V segment lost 6 bases, leaving 10 bases of the junction unmatched. Germline loops: CDR1 LNHNV, CDR2 YYDKDF (reference sequence).

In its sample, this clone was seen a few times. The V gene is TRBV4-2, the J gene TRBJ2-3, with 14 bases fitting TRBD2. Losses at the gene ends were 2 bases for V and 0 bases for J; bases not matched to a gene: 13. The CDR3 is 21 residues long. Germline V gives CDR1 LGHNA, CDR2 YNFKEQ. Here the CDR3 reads CASSQPGTSGRETYSTDTQYF. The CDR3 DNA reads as TGTGCCAGCAGCCAACCCGGGACTAGCGGGAGAGAAACCTATAGCACAGATACGCAGTATTTT.

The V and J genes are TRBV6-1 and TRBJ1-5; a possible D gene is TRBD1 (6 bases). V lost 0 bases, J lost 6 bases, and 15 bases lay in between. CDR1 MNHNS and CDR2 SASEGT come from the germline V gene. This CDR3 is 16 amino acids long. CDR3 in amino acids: CASSEAAGGLGQPQHF. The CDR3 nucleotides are TGTGCCAGCAGTGAAGCCGCGGGGGGGCTCGGTCAGCCCCAGCATTTT.

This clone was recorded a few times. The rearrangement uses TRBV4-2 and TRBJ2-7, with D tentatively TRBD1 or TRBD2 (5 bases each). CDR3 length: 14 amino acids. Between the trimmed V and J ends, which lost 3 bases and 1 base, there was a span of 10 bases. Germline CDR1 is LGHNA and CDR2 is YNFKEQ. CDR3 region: CASSHGDGSYEQYF. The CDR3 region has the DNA TGTGCCAGCAGCCATGGGGACGGATCCTACGAGCAGTACTTC.

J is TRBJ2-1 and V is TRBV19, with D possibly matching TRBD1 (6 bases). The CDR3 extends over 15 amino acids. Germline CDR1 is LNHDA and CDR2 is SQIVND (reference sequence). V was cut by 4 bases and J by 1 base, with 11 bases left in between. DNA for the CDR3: TGTGCCAGTAGTACGGACAGAATTTCCTACAATGAGCAGTTCTTC. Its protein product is CASSTDRISYNEQFF.

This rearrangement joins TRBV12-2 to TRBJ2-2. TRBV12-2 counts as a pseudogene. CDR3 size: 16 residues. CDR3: CASRLLRLPPTGELFF. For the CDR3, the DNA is TGTGCAAGTCGCTTACTACGGCTTCCCCCCACCGGGGAGCTGTTTTTT.

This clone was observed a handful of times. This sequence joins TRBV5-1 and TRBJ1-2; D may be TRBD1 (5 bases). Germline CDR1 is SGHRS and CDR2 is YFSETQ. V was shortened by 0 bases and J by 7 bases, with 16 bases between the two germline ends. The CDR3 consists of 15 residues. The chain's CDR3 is CASSLEPVGRGGYTF. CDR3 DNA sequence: TGCGCCAGCAGCTTGGAGCCAGTGGGGCGAGGTGGCTACACCTTC.

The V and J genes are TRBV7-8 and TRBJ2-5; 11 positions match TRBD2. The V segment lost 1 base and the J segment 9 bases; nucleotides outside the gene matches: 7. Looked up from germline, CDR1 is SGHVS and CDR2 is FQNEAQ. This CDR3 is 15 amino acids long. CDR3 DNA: TGTGCCAGCAGCTTAGGGGTAGCGGGGGGGCCCGCCCAGTACTTC. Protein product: CASSLGVAGGPAQYF. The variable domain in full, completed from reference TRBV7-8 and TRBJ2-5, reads GAGVSQSPRYKVAKRGQDVALRCDPISGHVSLFWYQQALGQGPEFLTYFQNEAQLDKSGLPSDRFFAERPEGSVSTLKIQRTQQEDSAVYLCASSLGVAGGPAQYFGPGTRLLVL.

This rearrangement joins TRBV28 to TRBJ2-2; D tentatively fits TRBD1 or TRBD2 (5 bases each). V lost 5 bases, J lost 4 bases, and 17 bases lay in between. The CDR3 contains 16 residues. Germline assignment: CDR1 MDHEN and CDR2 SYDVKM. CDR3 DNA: TGTGCCAGCAGTCTATTCGAGGGGTCGGGCACCGGGGAGCTGTTTTTT. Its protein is CASSLFEGSGTGELFF. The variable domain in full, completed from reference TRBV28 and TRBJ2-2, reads DVKVTQSSRYLVKRTGEKVFLECVQDMDHENMFWYRQDPGLGLRLIYFSYDVKMKEKGDIPEGYSVSREKKERFSLILESASTNQTSMYLCASSLFEGSGTGELFFGEGSRLTVL.

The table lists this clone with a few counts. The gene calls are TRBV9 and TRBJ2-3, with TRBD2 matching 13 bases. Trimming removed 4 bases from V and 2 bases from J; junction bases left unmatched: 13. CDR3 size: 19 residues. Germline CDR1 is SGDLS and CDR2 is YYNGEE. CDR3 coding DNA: TGTGCCAGCAGCCCCGGGCCTGATGGGACTAGCGGGACCACAGATACGCAGTATTTT. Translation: CASSPGPDGTSGTTDTQYF.

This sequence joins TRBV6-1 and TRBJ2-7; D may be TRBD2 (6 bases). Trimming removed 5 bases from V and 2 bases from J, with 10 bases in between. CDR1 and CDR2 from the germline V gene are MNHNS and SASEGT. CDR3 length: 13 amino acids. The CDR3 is CASSSGLTYEQYF. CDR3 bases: TGTGCCAGCAGTTCGGGACTCACCTACGAGCAGTACTTC.

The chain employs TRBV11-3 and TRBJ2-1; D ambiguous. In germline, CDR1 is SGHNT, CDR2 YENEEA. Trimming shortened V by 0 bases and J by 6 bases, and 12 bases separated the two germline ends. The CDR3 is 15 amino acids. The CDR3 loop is CASSLDRRYPNEQFF. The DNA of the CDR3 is TGTGCCAGCAGCTTAGATCGTAGGTACCCCAATGAGCAGTTCTTC.

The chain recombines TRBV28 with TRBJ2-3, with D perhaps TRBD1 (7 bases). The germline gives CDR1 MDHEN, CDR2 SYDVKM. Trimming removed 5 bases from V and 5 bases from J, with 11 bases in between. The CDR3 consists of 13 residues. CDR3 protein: CASSQGGKDTQYF. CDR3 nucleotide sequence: TGTGCCAGCAGTCAGGGGGGTAAAGATACGCAGTATTTT.

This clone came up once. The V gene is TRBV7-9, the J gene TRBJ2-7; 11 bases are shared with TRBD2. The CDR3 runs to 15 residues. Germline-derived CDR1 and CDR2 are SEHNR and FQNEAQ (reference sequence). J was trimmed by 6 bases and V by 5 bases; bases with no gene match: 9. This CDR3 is CASSPTSGSLPEQYF. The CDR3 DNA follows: TGTGCCAGCAGCCCCACTAGCGGGAGTTTACCCGAGCAGTACTTC.

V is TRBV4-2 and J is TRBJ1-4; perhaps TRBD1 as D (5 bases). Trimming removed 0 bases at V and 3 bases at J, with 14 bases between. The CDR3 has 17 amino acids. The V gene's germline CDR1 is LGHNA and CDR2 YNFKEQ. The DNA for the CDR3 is TGTGCCAGCAGCCAAGATTGGGCGGGACGGTCTAATGAAAAACTGTTTTTT. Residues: CASSQDWAGRSNEKLFF.

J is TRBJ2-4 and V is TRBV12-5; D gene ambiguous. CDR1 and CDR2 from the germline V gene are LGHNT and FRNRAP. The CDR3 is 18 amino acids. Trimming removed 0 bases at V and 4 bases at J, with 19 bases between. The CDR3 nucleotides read TGTGCTAGTGGTTTGGTTGTCATTAAGCGCTCAAATAAAAACATTCAGTACTTC. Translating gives CASGLVVIKRSNKNIQYF.

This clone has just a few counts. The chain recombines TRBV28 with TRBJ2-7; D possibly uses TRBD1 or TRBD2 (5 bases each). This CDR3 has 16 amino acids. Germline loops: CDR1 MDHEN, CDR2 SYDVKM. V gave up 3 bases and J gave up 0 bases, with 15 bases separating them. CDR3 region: CASSFPNRRSSYEQYF. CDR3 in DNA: TGTGCCAGCAGTTTCCCCAACAGGAGGAGCTCCTACGAGCAGTACTTC.

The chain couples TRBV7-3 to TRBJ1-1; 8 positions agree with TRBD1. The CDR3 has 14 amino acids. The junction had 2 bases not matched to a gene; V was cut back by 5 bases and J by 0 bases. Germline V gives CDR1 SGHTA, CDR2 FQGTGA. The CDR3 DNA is TGTGCCAGCAGCCGACAGGGGATGAACACTGAAGCTTTCTTT. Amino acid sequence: CASSRQGMNTEAFF.

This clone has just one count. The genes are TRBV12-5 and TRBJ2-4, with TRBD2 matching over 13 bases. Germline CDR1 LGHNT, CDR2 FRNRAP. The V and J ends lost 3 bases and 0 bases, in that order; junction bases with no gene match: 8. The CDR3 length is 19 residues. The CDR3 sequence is CASGFGLAGVRLAKNIQYF. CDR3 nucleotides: TGTGCTAGTGGTTTCGGACTAGCGGGAGTGAGGTTAGCCAAAAACATTCAGTACTTC.

The CDR3 reads CAISLTGIGNTIYF. The DNA for the CDR3 is TGTGCCATCAGTTTAACAGGAATTGGAAACACCATATATTTT. V and J are TRBV10-3 and TRBJ1-3; tentatively, D is TRBD1 (5 bases). The V gene's germline CDR1 is ENHRY and CDR2 SYGVKD. Between the trimmed V and J ends, which lost 5 bases and 3 bases, there was a span of 11 bases. This CDR3 is built from 14 residues.